This entry lists 8 T cell receptor beta chains sequenced from one sample in a study of molecular identifiers for immune sequencing clone quantification. From the PCR reads, TCRdb called clonotypes with MiXCR, one entry per CDR3 protein. The sample contains over 600,000 distinct CDR3 sequences, roughly 21% of which appear only once. Sample: naive CD8+ T cells from blood, with Jurkat cell RNA spiked in. Subset here: FACS-sorted CD8+CD4-CCR7+CD45RA+ naive T cells. These receptors all stem from a human donor in good health. Some libraries in this study had Jurkat cell RNA spiked in.

This clonotype was seen at least ten times. The V and J genes are TRBV4-3 and TRBJ2-7; a possible D gene is TRBD1 (5 bases). V was trimmed by 4 bases and J by 4 bases, leaving 17 bases between them. In germline, CDR1 is LGHNA, CDR2 YSLEER. The CDR3 consists of 15 residues. CDR3 residues: CASSPQGSPEYEQYF. The DNA of the CDR3 is TGCGCCAGCAGCCCGCAGGGTTCTCCCGAATACGAGCAGTACTTC.

Ten or more counts support this clonotype. The chain is built from TRBV13 and TRBJ1-1; D is possibly TRBD1 (6 bases). The CDR3 has 18 residues. Trimming cost V 5 bases and J 0 bases, with 22 bases left between them. From germline, CDR1 is PRHDT and CDR2 FYEKMQ (reference sequence). The CDR3 loop is CASSQGGAPGVLNTEAFF. Written as DNA, the CDR3 is TGTGCCAGCAGCCAAGGGGGGGCCCCGGGAGTTTTGAACACTGAAGCTTTCTTT. Together with reference TRBV13 and TRBJ1-1, the CDR3 gives the full variable domain: AAGVIQSPRHLIKEKRETATLKCYPIPRHDTVYWYQQGPGQDPQFLISFYEKMQSDKGSIPDRFSAQQFSDYHSELNMSSLELGDSALYFCASSQGGAPGVLNTEAFFGQGTRLTVV.

This clonotype was counted many times. This chain links TRBV4-3 with TRBJ2-5; TRBD2 is a possible D gene (6 bases). Germline V gene lookup returns CDR1 LGHNA and CDR2 YSLEER. The V gene lost 3 bases and the J gene lost 5 bases, with 10 bases spanning the gap. The CDR3 loop spans 13 amino acids. CDR3: CASSQFREETQYF. As DNA, the CDR3 is TGCGCCAGCAGCCAGTTCCGGGAGGAGACCCAGTACTTC.

V usage is TRBV2 and J usage is TRBJ2-1, with D unresolved. Trimming stripped 0 bases from V and 8 bases from J, with 8 bases between. The length of the CDR3 is 13 residues. Looked up from germline, CDR1 is SNHLY and CDR2 is FYNNEI. For the CDR3, the DNA is TGTGCCAGCAGTGAAGCGTACCCCCATGAGCAGTTCTTC. Residues: CASSEAYPHEQFF.

This clonotype was observed at least ten times. The chain combines TRBV4-3 with TRBJ1-1; D may be TRBD1 (5 bases). With 0 bases removed from V and 1 base from J, the gap between germline ends came to 9 bases. The CDR3 sequence is 15 residues long. Germline V gives CDR1 LGHNA, CDR2 YSLEER. The CDR3 DNA sequence: TGCGCCAGCAGCCAAGAGAGGGACCCGAACACTGAAGCTTTCTTT. Translation gives CASSQERDPNTEAFF.

This rearrangement joins TRBV12-3 or TRBV12-4 to TRBJ2-1; 8 positions agree with TRBD2. The junction had 8 bases not matched to a gene; V was cut back by 5 bases and J by 8 bases. There are 14 residues in the CDR3. CDR3 amino acids: CASSAGLGVDEQFF. As DNA, the CDR3 is TGTGCCAGCAGTGCGGGACTAGGGGTGGATGAGCAGTTCTTC.

The chain joins TRBV7-6 to TRBJ2-5; tentative D call: TRBD2 (6 bases). This CDR3 is built from 16 residues. Germline V CDR1 and CDR2: SGHVS, FNYEAQ. V dropped 5 bases and J dropped 0 bases, with 16 bases sitting between them. The CDR3 DNA is TGTGCCAGCAGCCCCAAATGGGGACTTAACCAAGAGACCCAGTACTTC. Amino acid sequence: CASSPKWGLNQETQYF.

This chain links TRBV28 with TRBJ2-1, with 9 bases fitting TRBD2. Germline V gives CDR1 MDHEN, CDR2 SYDVKM. This CDR3 has 18 residues. J was trimmed by 0 bases and V by 11 bases; bases with no gene match: 17. CDR3 coding DNA: TGTGCCTGCCAGTATTACGCGGGAGGGGACAGCTCCTACAATGAGCAGTTCTTC. Translated, it gives CACQYYAGGDSSYNEQFF.